This T cell receptor beta chain was identified during a study of response to subunit inactivated influenza vaccine. General study findings and limits: Few additional T cells are recruited per seasonal influenza vaccination, authors suggested.

TCRdb recomputed calls from the RT-PCR reads with MiXCR, one row per CDR3 protein. The sample includes 500,000 to 600,000 distinct CDR3 sequences, around 15% of them seen just once. Trimming left V 6 bases short and J 0 bases short, with 12 bases between. The germline V gene encodes CDR1 MNHNS and CDR2 SASEGT. This CDR3 contains 15 residues. This clonotype was seen only a few times. Its antigen is undetermined. This clonotype originated in a man aged 50 or older who received an inactivated influenza vaccine. Sequences were derived from PBMCs from blood, sampled about 12 days after vaccination. The gene calls are TRBV6-1 and TRBJ1-3, with a weak D call TRBD1 (6 bases). The CDR3 region has the DNA TGTGCCAGCAGACTAACAGGGACCTCTGGAAACACCATATATTTT. Translated: CASRLTGTSGNTIYF.